These 15 T cell receptor beta chains share one sample of origin, sequenced in a study of T cell changes during pregnancy in multiple sclerosis. Sequencing used immunoSEQ multiplex PCR; TCRdb keeps in-frame clones, though not all of them. This table has roughly 11,000 clones, roughly 82% appearing once. The material sequenced was CD8+ T cells from peripheral blood mononuclear cells, taken after pregnancy. The receptors were gathered from a female donor in good health, enrolled as a control in a pregnancy study.

J is TRBJ2-7 and V is TRBV27, with a tentative D call TRBD2 (7 bases). Per germline, CDR1 MNHEY and CDR2 SMNVEV (reference sequence). Trimming cost V 2 bases and J 3 bases, with 14 bases left between them. CDR3 length: 15 amino acids. The CDR3 region is CASSLRGGLRYEQYF. CDR3 nucleotides: TGTGCCAGCAGTTTACGCGGGGGCCTTCGCTACGAGCAGTACTTC.

This clone was detected only a few times. V is TRBV9 and J is TRBJ1-2; 7 nucleotides match TRBD1. CDR3 length: 15 amino acids. CDR1 is SGDLS, CDR2 YYNGEE, per germline. The junction had 10 bases not matched to a gene; V was cut back by 0 bases and J by 8 bases. Written as DNA, the CDR3 is TGTGCCAGCAGCGTAGGAGTAAGACAGGGTAAAGGCTACACCTTC. Amino acid sequence: CASSVGVRQGKGYTF.

J is TRBJ2-7 and V is TRBV2; 12 bases are a match to TRBD2. Germline CDR1 and CDR2: SNHLY and FYNNEI. CDR3 length equals 14 residues. Trimming took 5 bases from V and 4 from J; bases not matched to a gene: 3. The CDR3 region has the DNA TGTGCCAGCAGTCGGACTAGCGGGGCGTACGAGCAGTACTTC. Protein product: CASSRTSGAYEQYF.

This clone was recorded only once. The chain has TRBV14 and TRBJ2-1; perhaps TRBD1 as D (6 bases). V lost 2 bases and J 1 base, leaving 9 bases between the germline ends. Germline values: CDR1 SGHDN, CDR2 FVKESK. This CDR3 has 15 residues. The CDR3 DNA reads TGTGCCAGCAGCCAACACAGGGCTTCCTACAATGAGCAGTTCTTC. It codes for CASSQHRASYNEQFF.

The gene calls are TRBV7-6 and TRBJ2-3, with D perhaps matching TRBD2 (5 bases). Trimming stripped 0 bases from V and 0 bases from J, with 7 bases between. Per the germline V gene, CDR1 is SGHVS and CDR2 is FNYEAQ. The CDR3 extends over 15 amino acids. The CDR3 DNA reads TGTGCCAGCAGCTTAGCGGGAGTAAGCACAGATACGCAGTATTTT. Translated: CASSLAGVSTDTQYF.

This chain uses TRBV6-6 with TRBJ2-1; 7 bases are shared with TRBD2. With V trimmed by 0 bases and J by 5 bases, 4 bases remained unmatched. The CDR3 totals 15 residues. The V gene's germline CDR1 is MNHNY and CDR2 SVGAGI (reference sequence). CDR3 protein: CASSYSGTTNNEQFF. The CDR3 nucleotides are TGTGCCAGCAGTTACTCGGGGACTACTAACAATGAGCAGTTCTTC.

V usage is TRBV19 and J usage is TRBJ2-7; TRBD1 agrees at 10 bases. The CDR3 totals 16 residues. Germline assignment: CDR1 LNHDA and CDR2 SQIVND (reference sequence). V lost 7 bases, J lost 2 bases, and 11 bases stayed unmatched. The CDR3 sequence is CASTQTGTGATYEQYF. DNA of the CDR3: TGTGCCAGTACCCAAACCGGGACAGGGGCAACCTACGAGCAGTACTTC.

The chain carries TRBV7-9 and TRBJ1-2; D unresolved. The V end was cut by 6 bases, the J end by 8 bases, with 13 bases between. The CDR3 sequence is 12 residues long. Germline values: CDR1 SEHNR, CDR2 FQNEAQ (reference sequence). As DNA, the CDR3 is TGTGCCAGCAGACCAGGCCCGGGGGGCTACACCTTC. Its protein is CASRPGPGGYTF.

J is TRBJ2-1 and V is TRBV10-1; D unclear. Deletions cut 7 bases from V and 8 bases from J, with 3 bases between. This CDR3 comprises 9 residues. CDR1 and CDR2 from the germline V gene are WNHNN and SYGVQD (reference sequence). CDR3 in DNA: TGCGCCAGCACCGATGAGCAGTTCTTC. It is translated as CASTDEQFF.

The chain joins TRBV6-5 to TRBJ1-5; perhaps TRBD1 as D (6 bases). V dropped 6 bases and J dropped 7 bases, with 13 bases sitting between them. Looked up from germline, CDR1 is MNHEY and CDR2 is SVGAGI. The CDR3 covers 13 residues. CDR3 bases: TGTGCCAGCAGAACCACAGGGTCGCAGCCCCAGCATTTT. It yields the protein CASRTTGSQPQHF.

V is TRBV6-5 and J is TRBJ2-2, with TRBD2 matching 7 bases. CDR1 MNHEY and CDR2 SVGAGI come from the germline V gene. This CDR3 region has 16 residues. With V trimmed by 2 bases and J by 3 bases, 6 bases remained unmatched. The CDR3 spells CASSYDGLGYTGELFF. The CDR3 DNA sequence: TGTGCCAGCAGTTACGATGGACTAGGGTACACCGGGGAGCTGTTTTTT.

The V and J genes are TRBV7-9 and TRBJ1-1; no reliable D call. Trimming stripped 1 base from V and 11 bases from J, with 8 bases between. The CDR3 sequence is 11 residues long. The V gene's germline CDR1 is SEHNR and CDR2 FQNEAQ (reference sequence). CDR3 loop: CASSLGREAFF. As DNA, the CDR3 is TGTGCCAGCAGCTTAGGGCGGGAGGCTTTCTTT. Full variable domain (remainder filled in from reference TRBV7-9 and TRBJ1-1): DTGVSQNPRHKITKRGQNVTFRCDPISEHNRLYWYRQTLGQGPEFLTYFQNEAQLEKSRLLSDRFSAERPKGSFSTLEIQRTEQGDSAMYLCASSLGREAFFGQGTRLTVV.

This rearrangement joins TRBV6-5 to TRBJ2-7; 8 nucleotides line up with TRBD1. The ends lost 1 base at V and 5 bases at J; junction bases unmatched: 4. Per the germline V gene, CDR1 is MNHEY and CDR2 is SVGAGI. The CDR3 totals 14 residues. CDR3 region: CASSYWQGAHEQYF. The CDR3 bases are TGTGCCAGCAGTTACTGGCAGGGGGCCCACGAGCAGTACTTC.

The chain carries TRBV11-2 and TRBJ2-5; D is uncertain. V was pared by 4 bases and J by 0 bases, with 21 bases between. The CDR3 has 18 amino acids. Germline assignment: CDR1 SGHAT and CDR2 FQNNGV. The CDR3: CASSSTPGLALYQETQYF. CDR3 nucleotide sequence: TGTGCCAGCAGCTCGACCCCTGGCTTGGCACTATACCAAGAGACCCAGTACTTC.

V usage is TRBV15 and J usage is TRBJ2-4; D perhaps matches TRBD2 (5 bases). This CDR3 region has 15 residues. V dropped 0 bases and J dropped 8 bases, with 14 bases sitting between them. The germline V gene has CDR1 LNHNV and CDR2 YYDKDF (reference sequence). Here the CDR3 DNA reads TGTGCCACCAGCAGAGATAAGAAAGCGGTTGACATTCAGTACTTC. It specifies CATSRDKKAVDIQYF.